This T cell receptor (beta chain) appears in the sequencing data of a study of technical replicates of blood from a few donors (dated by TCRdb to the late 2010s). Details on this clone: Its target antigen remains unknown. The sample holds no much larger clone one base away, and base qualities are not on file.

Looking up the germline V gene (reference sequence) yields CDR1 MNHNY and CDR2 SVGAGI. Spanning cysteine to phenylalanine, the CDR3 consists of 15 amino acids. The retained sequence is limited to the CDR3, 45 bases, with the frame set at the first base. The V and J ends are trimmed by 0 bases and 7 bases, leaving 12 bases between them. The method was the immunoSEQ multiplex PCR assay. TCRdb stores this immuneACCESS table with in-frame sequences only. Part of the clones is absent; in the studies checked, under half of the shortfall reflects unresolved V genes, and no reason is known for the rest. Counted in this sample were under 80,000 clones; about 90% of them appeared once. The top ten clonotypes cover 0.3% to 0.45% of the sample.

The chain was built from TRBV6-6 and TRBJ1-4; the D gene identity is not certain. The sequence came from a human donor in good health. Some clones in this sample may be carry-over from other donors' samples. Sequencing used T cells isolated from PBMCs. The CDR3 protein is CASSYSKGGSEKLFF. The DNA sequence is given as TGTGCCAGCAGTTACTCAAAGGGAGGGTCTGAAAAACTGTTTTTT.